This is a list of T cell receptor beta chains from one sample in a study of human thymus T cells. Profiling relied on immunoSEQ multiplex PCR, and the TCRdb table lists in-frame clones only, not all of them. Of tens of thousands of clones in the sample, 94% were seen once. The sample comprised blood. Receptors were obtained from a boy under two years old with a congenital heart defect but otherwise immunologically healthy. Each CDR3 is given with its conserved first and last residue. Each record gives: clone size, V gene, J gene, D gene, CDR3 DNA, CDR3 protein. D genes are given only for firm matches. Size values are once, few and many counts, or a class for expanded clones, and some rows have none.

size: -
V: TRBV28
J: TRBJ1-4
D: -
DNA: TGTGCCAGCAGTGGGGATGGGGACGGCAATGAAAAACTGTTTTTT
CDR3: CASSGDGDGNEKLFF

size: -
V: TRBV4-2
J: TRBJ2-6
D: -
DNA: TGTGCCAGCGGACACTCTGGGGCCAACGTCCTGACTTTC
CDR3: CASGHSGANVLTF

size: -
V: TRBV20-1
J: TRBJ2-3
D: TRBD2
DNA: TGCAGAATACTAGCGGGGGGGCCGCAGTATTTT
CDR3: CRILAGGPQYF

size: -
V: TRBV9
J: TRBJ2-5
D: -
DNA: TGTGCCAGCAGCGTAGCTAGCCAAGAGACCCAGTACTTC
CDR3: CASSVASQETQYF

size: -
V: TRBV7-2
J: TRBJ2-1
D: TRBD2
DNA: TGTGCCAGCAGCCCTAAAGGCCAAGCGGGGGGCACCTACAATGAGCAGTTCTTC
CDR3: CASSPKGQAGGTYNEQFF

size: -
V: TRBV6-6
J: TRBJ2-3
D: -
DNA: TGTGCCAGCAGTAGAGCGGAGGGCACAGATACGCAGTATTTT
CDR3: CASSRAEGTDTQYF

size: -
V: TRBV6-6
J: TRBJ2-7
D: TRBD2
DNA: TGTGCCAGCAGTGGACTAGCGGGGGGGCCTTACGAGCAGTACTTC
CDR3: CASSGLAGGPYEQYF

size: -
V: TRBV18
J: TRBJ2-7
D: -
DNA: TGTGCCAGCTCACCACGAAGGAGCTCGGGAACTCACGAGCAGTACTTC
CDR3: CASSPRRSSGTHEQYF

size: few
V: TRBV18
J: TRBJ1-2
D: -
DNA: TGTGCCAGCTCACCATCTTTGGGCAGGGCCGACTATGGCTACACCTTC
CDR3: CASSPSLGRADYGYTF

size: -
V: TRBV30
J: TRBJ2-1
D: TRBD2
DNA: TGTGCCTGGAGTGTACAGGCGGGGGGCGTGTACAATGAGCAGTTCTTC
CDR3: CAWSVQAGGVYNEQFF

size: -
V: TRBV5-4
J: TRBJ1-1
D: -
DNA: TGTGCCAGCAGCTTGCGGTGGGGGAGCACTGAAGCTTTCTTT
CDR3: CASSLRWGSTEAFF

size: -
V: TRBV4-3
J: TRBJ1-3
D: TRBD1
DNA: TGCGCCAGCAGCCATGTGGGACAGGGGACTTCTGGAAACACCATATATTTT
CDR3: CASSHVGQGTSGNTIYF

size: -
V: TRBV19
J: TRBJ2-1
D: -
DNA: TGTGCCAGTATCCTCCTCCCCACTAGCTTCTCCTACAATGAGCAGTTCTTC
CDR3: CASILLPTSFSYNEQFF

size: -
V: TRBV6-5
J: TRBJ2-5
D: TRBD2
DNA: TGTGCCAGCACCCTGACTGGCGGGGGAGGAGAGACCCAGTACTTC
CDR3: CASTLTGGGGETQYF

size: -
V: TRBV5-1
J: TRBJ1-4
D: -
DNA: TGCGCCAGCAGCTTGGTAGAACAGGGTGGTGAAAAACTGTTTTTT
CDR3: CASSLVEQGGEKLFF

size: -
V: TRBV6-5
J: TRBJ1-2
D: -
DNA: TGTGCCAGCAGTTCTACAGGGTGGGGCTACACCTTC
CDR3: CASSSTGWGYTF

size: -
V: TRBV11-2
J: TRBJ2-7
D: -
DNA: TGTGCCAGCAGCTTATGGCTCCGGGAGCAGTACTTC
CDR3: CASSLWLREQYF